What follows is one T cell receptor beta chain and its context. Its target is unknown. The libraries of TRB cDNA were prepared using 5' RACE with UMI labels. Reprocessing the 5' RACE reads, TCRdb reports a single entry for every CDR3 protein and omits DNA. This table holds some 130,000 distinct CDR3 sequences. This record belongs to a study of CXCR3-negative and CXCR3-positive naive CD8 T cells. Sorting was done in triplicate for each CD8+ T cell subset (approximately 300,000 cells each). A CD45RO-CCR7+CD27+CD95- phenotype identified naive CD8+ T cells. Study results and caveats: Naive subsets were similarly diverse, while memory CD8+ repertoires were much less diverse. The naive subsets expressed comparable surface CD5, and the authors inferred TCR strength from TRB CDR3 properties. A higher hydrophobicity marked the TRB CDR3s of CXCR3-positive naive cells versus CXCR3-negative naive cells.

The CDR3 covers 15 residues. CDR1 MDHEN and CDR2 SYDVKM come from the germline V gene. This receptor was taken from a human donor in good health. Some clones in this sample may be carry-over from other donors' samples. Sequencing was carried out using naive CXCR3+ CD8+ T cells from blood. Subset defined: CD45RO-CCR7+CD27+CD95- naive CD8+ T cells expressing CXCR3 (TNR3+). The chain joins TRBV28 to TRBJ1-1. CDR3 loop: CASSERGPVNTEAFF. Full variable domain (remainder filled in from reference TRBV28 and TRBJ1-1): DVKVTQSSRYLVKRTGEKVFLECVQDMDHENMFWYRQDPGLGLRLIYFSYDVKMKEKGDIPEGYSVSREKKERFSLILESASTNQTSMYLCASSERGPVNTEAFFGQGTRLTVV.